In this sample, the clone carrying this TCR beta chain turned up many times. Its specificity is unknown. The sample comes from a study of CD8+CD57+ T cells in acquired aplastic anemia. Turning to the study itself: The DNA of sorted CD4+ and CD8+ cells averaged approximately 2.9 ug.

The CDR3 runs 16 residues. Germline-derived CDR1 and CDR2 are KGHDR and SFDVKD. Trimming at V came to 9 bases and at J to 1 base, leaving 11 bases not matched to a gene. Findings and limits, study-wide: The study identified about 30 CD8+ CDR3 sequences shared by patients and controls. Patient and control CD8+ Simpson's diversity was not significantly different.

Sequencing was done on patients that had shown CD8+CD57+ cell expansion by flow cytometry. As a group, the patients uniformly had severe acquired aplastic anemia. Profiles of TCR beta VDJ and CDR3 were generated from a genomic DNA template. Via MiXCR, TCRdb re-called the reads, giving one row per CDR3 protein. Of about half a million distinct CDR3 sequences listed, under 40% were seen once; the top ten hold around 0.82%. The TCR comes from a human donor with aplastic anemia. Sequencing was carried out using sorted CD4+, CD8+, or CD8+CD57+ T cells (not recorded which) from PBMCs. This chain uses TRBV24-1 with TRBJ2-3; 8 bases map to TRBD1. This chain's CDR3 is CATAQTRQGRTDTQYF. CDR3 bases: TGTGCCACCGCTCAGACAAGACAGGGGCGCACAGATACGCAGTATTTT.